This TCR beta chain stems from a study of T cell repertoires in cytomegalovirus infection. Study-wide findings and caveats: Ex vivo responses were dominated by HLA-C-restricted CMV-specific TCR beta clonotypes.

Via MiXCR, TCRdb re-called the reads, giving one row per CDR3 protein. The sample shows around 800,000 distinct CDR3 sequences, less than 35% of them seen only once. Deletions cut 5 bases from V and 6 bases from J, with 22 bases between. Per the germline V gene, CDR1 is SGHVS and CDR2 is FNYEAQ. The CDR3 runs to 16 residues. This clonotype showed up just a few times. The antigen is unknown. This material consisted of cultured CD8+ T cells from PBMCs, taken from culture after CMV antigen stimulation. The gene calls are TRBV7-6 and TRBJ1-1, with D perhaps TRBD1 (5 bases). This sequence was found in a human donor in good health (CMV status not recorded). Some clones in this sample may be carry-over from other donors' samples. The CDR3 DNA reads as TGTGCCAGCAGCCCCCCATCGGGGGTAGAAAATTCTGAAGCTTTCTTT. It yields the protein CASSPPSGVENSEAFF.